A single sample is the source of the 21 T cell receptor beta chains below, sequenced in a study of CD8+ T cells in alopecia areata. cDNA serving as the sequencing template came from extracted, reverse transcribed RNA. TCRdb keeps only in-frame clones here, not all; method: immunoSEQ multiplex PCR. The data contain roughly 200,000 clones, roughly three fifths of them singletons. Regarding treatment: oral pan-JAK inhibitor, 5-10 mg twice daily. This specimen was CD8+ T cells sorted from blood, taken at week 24, from a patient treated with tofacitinib. These receptors were obtained from a human donor with alopecia areata.

As DNA, the CDR3 is TGCGCCAGCAGAGACAGCCGCAATGAGCAGTTCTTC. Encoded protein: CASRDSRNEQFF. This chain connects TRBV4-1 to TRBJ2-1; a weak D match, TRBD1 (5 bases). The CDR3 consists of 12 residues. Germline V gives CDR1 MGHRA, CDR2 YSYEKL. Between the trimmed V and J ends, which lost 6 bases and 6 bases, there was a span of 9 bases.

A note on this clone: At the DNA level, this CDR3 is encoded by other sequences in the same sample as well. The CDR3 nucleotides read TGCGCCAGCAGCTTGGGCGGGGAGCAGTTCTTC. Translation: CASSLGGEQFF. The chain uses TRBV5-1 and TRBJ2-1, with D possibly TRBD2 on 5 matching bases. Looked up from germline, CDR1 is SGHRS and CDR2 is YFSETQ. The CDR3 has 11 residues. V lost 0 bases to trimming and J lost 10 bases, with 5 bases between them. Supplemented by reference TRBV5-1 and TRBJ2-1, the full variable domain reads KAGVTQTPRYLIKTRGQQVTLSCSPISGHRSVSWYQQTPGQGLQFLFEYFSETQRNKGNFPGRFSGRQFSNSRSEMNVSTLELGDSALYLCASSLGGEQFFGPGTRLTVL.

The chain employs TRBV7-9 and TRBJ2-3, with TRBD1 matching 7 bases. Trimming took 5 bases from V and 4 from J; bases not matched to a gene: 9. Germline V gene sequence: CDR1 SEHNR, CDR2 FQNEAQ (reference sequence). The CDR3 is 15 amino acids. The CDR3 protein is CASSNDRGRADTQYF. The CDR3 DNA reads TGTGCCAGCAGCAACGATAGGGGGCGGGCAGATACGCAGTATTTT.

This rearrangement joins TRBV7-6 to TRBJ2-1; a weak D match, TRBD2 (5 bases). Germline V gives CDR1 SGHVS, CDR2 FNYEAQ. Trimming took 3 bases from V and 9 from J, leaving 6 bases between them. This CDR3 contains 11 residues. CDR3 in DNA: TGTGCCAGCAGCTTTGCGGGTGAGCAGTTCTTC. It codes for CASSFAGEQFF.

V is TRBV6-5 and J is TRBJ2-5; TRBD1 agrees at 7 bases. This CDR3 is 14 amino acids long. V was pared by 4 bases and J by 2 bases, with 4 bases of the junction left unmatched. Germline V gene sequence: CDR1 MNHEY, CDR2 SVGAGI. The CDR3 DNA sequence: TGTGCCAGCAGTTTCGGACAGGATCAAGAGACCCAGTACTTC. Translation gives CASSFGQDQETQYF.

This rearrangement joins TRBV27 to TRBJ1-5; D is unclear. Germline V lookup: CDR1 MNHEY, CDR2 SMNVEV (reference sequence). CDR3 length: 13 residues. The V end lost 0 bases, the J end lost 4 bases, and 4 bases lay between the germline ends. The DNA for the CDR3 is TGTGCCAGCAGTTTATCTCGTAATCAGCCCCAGCATTTT. Translation: CASSLSRNQPQHF.

This rearrangement joins TRBV11-2 to TRBJ1-2; D unclear. The CDR3 has 14 amino acids. The germline V and J ends were trimmed by 5 bases and 4 bases, with 14 bases remaining between them. Germline CDR1 SGHAT, CDR2 FQNNGV. The DNA for the CDR3 is TGTGCCAGCAGCCTAAACACCGTCTTCTATGGCTACACCTTC. It encodes CASSLNTVFYGYTF.

This clone was counted a few times. This chain joins TRBV5-1 and TRBJ2-5; 7 bases fit TRBD1. Germline CDR1 reads SGHRS; CDR2 reads YFSETQ. This CDR3 is built from 17 residues. Trimming removed 0 bases from V and 5 bases from J; junction bases left unmatched: 13. The CDR3 here is CASSLALDSDRAETQYF. CDR3 DNA: TGCGCCAGCAGCTTGGCGCTCGATTCAGACAGGGCCGAGACCCAGTACTTC.

The gene calls are TRBV9 and TRBJ1-2; 11 positions match TRBD1. The CDR3 sequence is 16 residues long. The junction had 8 bases not matched to a gene; V was cut back by 3 bases and J by 4 bases. The germline CDR1 and CDR2 sequences are SGDLS and YYNGEE. DNA for the CDR3: TGTGCCAGCAGCGAGAGAAGGACAGGGGGCGTCTATGGCTACACCTTC. This gives the protein CASSERRTGGVYGYTF.

The table lists this clone with a few counts. The chain has TRBV29-1 and TRBJ2-3; possibly TRBD2 for D (5 bases). V lost 2 bases, J lost 4 bases, and 25 bases lay in between. Germline V CDR1 and CDR2: SQVTM, ANQGSEA. This CDR3 is 18 amino acids long. CDR3 DNA sequence: TGCAGCGTTGAAACTTTTGGAGGCCTAAATGGGCGTGCAGATACGCAGTATTTT. This gives the protein CSVETFGGLNGRADTQYF.

The chain employs TRBV2 and TRBJ2-3; D is unclear. The CDR3 has 11 residues. Trimming shortened V by 6 bases and J by 5 bases, and 6 bases separated the two germline ends. Germline V lookup: CDR1 SNHLY, CDR2 FYNNEI. The CDR3 loop reads CASRDGDTQYF. The CDR3 coding sequence is TGTGCCAGCAGGGACGGAGATACGCAGTATTTT.

V and J are TRBV30 and TRBJ2-7; 7 bases align to TRBD2. Germline V gives CDR1 GTSNPN, CDR2 SVGIG (reference sequence). This CDR3 has 12 residues. Trimming removed 0 bases from V and 6 bases from J; junction bases left unmatched: 2. CDR3 sequence (DNA): TGTGCCTGGAGTGTACTAGCGCCCGAGCAGTACTTC. This codes for CAWSVLAPEQYF.

This clone came up once. Additional DNA sequences in this sample encode the identical CDR3. CDR3 region: CSVNSPGQGWPEQYF. CDR3 sequence (DNA): TGCAGCGTCAACAGCCCGGGACAAGGATGGCCCGAGCAGTACTTC. This chain joins TRBV29-1 and TRBJ2-7, with TRBD1 as a possible D gene (6 bases). Trimming removed 6 bases from V and 6 bases from J, with 24 bases in between. There are 15 residues in the CDR3. Germline-derived CDR1 and CDR2 are SQVTM and ANQGSEA.

V is TRBV14 and J is TRBJ2-3, with D perhaps matching TRBD2 (7 bases). Germline V gives CDR1 SGHDN, CDR2 FVKESK. V was pared by 4 bases and J by 14 bases, with 16 bases between. The CDR3 loop spans 12 amino acids. The CDR3 reads CASSPLAGGAYF. The CDR3, as DNA: TGTGCCAGCAGCCCCCTGGCTGGGGGGGCGTATTTT.

This chain uses TRBV5-6 with TRBJ2-2; 10 bases are shared with TRBD1. Germline V CDR1 and CDR2: SGHDT, YYEEEE. V gave up 5 bases and J gave up 4 bases; unmatched junction bases: 5. The CDR3 contains 15 residues. The CDR3 loop reads CASRYGTGATGELFF. The CDR3 DNA sequence: TGTGCCAGCAGATATGGGACAGGGGCCACCGGGGAGCTGTTTTTT.

This chain joins TRBV13 and TRBJ2-7; 9 nucleotides align to TRBD1. V shed 6 bases and J 6 bases; nucleotides not matched to a gene: 3. The CDR3 length is 12 residues. CDR1 and CDR2 from the germline V gene are PRHDT and FYEKMQ (reference sequence). CDR3 DNA sequence: TGTGCCAGCAGAGGGACAGGGACCGAGCAGTACTTC. This codes for CASRGTGTEQYF. Full variable domain (rest looked up from reference TRBV13 and TRBJ2-7): AAGVIQSPRHLIKEKRETATLKCYPIPRHDTVYWYQQGPGQDPQFLISFYEKMQSDKGSIPDRFSAQQFSDYHSELNMSSLELGDSALYFCASRGTGTEQYFGPGTRLTVT.

The genes are TRBV27 and TRBJ1-2; 7 bases are a match to TRBD1. The V and J ends lost 1 base and 6 bases, in that order; junction bases with no gene match: 5. The CDR3 extends over 14 amino acids. Germline V gives CDR1 MNHEY, CDR2 SMNVEV (reference sequence). CDR3 sequence reads: CASSLYRGHHGYTF. The CDR3 DNA reads as TGTGCCAGCAGTTTATACAGGGGACACCATGGCTACACCTTC.

The chain carries TRBV25-1 and TRBJ1-1; no clear D. CDR3 length equals 11 residues. Per germline, CDR1 MGHDK and CDR2 SYGVNS. Trimming stripped 3 bases from V and 8 bases from J, with 7 bases between. CDR3 in amino acids: CASSDAFEAFF. As DNA, the CDR3 is TGTGCCAGCAGTGACGCCTTCGAAGCTTTCTTT.

The rearrangement links TRBV29-1 to TRBJ2-3; 7 bases agree with TRBD2. V was clipped by 2 bases and J by 2 bases; unmatched bases: 7. The length of the CDR3 is 15 residues. Germline assignment: CDR1 SQVTM and CDR2 ANQGSEA. The CDR3: CSVELLARTTDTQYF. CDR3 nucleotides: TGCAGCGTTGAATTACTAGCGCGTACCACAGATACGCAGTATTTT.

This clone was found a few times. The rearrangement joins TRBV4-1 to TRBJ2-3; no clear D. Germline V gene sequence: CDR1 MGHRA, CDR2 YSYEKL. Trimming took off 1 base at V and 9 bases at J, with 14 bases between the two ends. The CDR3 is made up of 14 amino acids. In DNA form, the CDR3 reads TGCGCCAGCAGCCAAGCGCTAGTAATATCCACGCAGTATTTT. Translation gives CASSQALVISTQYF.

This clone was picked up one time. V is TRBV4-1 and J is TRBJ1-6; weak D call: TRBD1 (5 bases). In germline, CDR1 is MGHRA, CDR2 YSYEKL. V was trimmed by 3 bases and J by 13 bases, leaving 10 bases between them. This CDR3 is 12 amino acids long. CDR3 DNA sequence: TGCGCCAGCAGCCAGGCGCGGGGGCCCCTCCACTTT. Protein: CASSQARGPLHF.